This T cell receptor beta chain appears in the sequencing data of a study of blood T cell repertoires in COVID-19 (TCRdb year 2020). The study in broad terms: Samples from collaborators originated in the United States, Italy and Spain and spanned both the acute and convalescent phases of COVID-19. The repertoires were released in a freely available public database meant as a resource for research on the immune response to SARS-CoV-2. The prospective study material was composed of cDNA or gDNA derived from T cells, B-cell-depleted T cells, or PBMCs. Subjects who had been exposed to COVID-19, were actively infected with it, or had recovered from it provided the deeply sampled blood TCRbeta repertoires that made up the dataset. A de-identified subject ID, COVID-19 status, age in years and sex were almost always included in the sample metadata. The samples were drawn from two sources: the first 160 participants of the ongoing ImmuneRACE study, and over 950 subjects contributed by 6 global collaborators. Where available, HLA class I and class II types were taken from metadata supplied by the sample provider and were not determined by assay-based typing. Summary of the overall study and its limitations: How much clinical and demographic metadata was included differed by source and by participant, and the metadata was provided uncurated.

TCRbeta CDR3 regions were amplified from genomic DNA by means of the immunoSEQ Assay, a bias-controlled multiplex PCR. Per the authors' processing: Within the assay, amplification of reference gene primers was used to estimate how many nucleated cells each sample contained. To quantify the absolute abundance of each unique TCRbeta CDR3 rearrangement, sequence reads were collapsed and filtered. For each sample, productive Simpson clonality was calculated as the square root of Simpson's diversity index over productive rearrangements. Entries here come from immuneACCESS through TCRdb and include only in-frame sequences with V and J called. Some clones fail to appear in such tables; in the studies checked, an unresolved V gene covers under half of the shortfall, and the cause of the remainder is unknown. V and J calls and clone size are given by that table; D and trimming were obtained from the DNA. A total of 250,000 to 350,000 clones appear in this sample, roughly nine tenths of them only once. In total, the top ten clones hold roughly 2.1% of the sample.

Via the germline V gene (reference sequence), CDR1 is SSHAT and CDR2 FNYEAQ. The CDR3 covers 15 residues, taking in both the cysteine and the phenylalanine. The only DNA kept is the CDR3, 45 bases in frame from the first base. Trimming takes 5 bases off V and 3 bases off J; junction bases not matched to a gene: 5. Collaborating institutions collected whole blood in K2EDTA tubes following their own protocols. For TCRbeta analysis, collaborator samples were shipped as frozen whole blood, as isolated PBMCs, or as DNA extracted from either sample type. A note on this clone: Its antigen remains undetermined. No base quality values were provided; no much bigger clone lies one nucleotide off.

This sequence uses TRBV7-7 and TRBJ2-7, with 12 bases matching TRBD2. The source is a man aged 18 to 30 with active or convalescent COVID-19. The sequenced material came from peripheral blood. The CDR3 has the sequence CASSQGLAGNYEQYF. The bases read TGTGCCAGCAGCCAAGGACTAGCGGGAAACTACGAGCAGTACTTC.